This TCR beta chain was sequenced in a study of blood T cell repertoires in COVID-19. Study-level information: In each case, the material was cDNA or gDNA derived from T cells, B-cell-depleted T cells, or PBMCs.

Recruitment covered about two dozen US areas and drew participants whose ages spanned about 18 to 100 years. Cohort 3 recovery required two negative PCRs, clearance, or symptom resolution. Germline V gene sequence: CDR1 WNHNN, CDR2 SYGVQD (reference sequence). Trimming stripped 10 bases from V and 1 base from J, with 10 bases between. The CDR3 is 12 amino acids. Authors' methods: Amplifying reference gene primers gave estimates of nucleated cell counts. Profiling relied on immunoSEQ multiplex PCR, and the TCRdb table lists in-frame clones only, not all of them. V, J and clone size are those of that table, while D and trimming were read from the DNA. The table records 130,000 or so clones, about 80% of them present only once.

The receptor comes from a man in his fifties or sixties who had recovered from COVID-19. Sample: PBMCs or T cells enriched from blood (not recorded which). The chain recombines TRBV10-1 with TRBJ1-1; TRBD1 might be the D (6 bases). The CDR3 reads CAKTQGNTEAFF. The CDR3 DNA reads as TGCGCCAAAACACAGGGGAACACTGAAGCTTTCTTT.